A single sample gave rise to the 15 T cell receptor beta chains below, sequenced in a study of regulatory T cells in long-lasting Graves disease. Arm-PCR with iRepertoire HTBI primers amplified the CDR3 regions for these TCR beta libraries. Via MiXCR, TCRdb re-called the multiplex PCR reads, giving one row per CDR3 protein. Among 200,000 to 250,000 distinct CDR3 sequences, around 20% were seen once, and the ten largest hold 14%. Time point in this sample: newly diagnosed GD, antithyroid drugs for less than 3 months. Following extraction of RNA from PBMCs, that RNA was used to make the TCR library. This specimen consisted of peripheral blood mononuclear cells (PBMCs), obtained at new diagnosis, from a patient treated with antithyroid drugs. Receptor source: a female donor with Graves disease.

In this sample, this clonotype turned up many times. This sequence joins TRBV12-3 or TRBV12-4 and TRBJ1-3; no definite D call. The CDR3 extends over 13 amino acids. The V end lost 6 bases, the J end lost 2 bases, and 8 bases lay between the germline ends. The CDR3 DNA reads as TGTGCCAGCAGCCACGGACCTGGAAACACCATATATTTT. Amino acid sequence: CASSHGPGNTIYF.

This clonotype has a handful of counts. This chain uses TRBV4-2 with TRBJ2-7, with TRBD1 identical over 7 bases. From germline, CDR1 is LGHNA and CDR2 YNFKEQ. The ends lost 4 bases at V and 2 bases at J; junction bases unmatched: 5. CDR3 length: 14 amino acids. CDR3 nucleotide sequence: TGTGCCAGCAGCCCCCGGACAGGAACCTACGAGCAGTACTTC. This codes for CASSPRTGTYEQYF.

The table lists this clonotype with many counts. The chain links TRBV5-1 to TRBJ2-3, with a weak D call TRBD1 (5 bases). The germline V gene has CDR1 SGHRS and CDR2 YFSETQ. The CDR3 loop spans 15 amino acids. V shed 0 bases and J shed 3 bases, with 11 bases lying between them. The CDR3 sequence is CASSLEGLGTDTQYF. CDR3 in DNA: TGCGCCAGCAGCTTGGAGGGGCTCGGGACAGATACGCAGTATTTT.

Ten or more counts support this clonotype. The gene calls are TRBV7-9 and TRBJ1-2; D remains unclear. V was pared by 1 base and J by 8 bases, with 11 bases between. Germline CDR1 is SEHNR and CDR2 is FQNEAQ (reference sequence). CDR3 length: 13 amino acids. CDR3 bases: TGTGCCAGCAGCTTAGTGGGAGCTCGGGGCTACACCTTC. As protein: CASSLVGARGYTF.

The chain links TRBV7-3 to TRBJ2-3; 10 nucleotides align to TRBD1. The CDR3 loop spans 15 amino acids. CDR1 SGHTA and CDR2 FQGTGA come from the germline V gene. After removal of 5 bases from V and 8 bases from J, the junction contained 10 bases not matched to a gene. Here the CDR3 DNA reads TGTGCCAGCAGCCCCACGGGACAGGGGATGGGTACGCAGTATTTT. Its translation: CASSPTGQGMGTQYF.

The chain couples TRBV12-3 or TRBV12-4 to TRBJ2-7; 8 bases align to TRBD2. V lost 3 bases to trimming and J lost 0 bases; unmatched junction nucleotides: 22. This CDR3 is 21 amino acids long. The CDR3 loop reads CASSFRVKFIGRGASSYEQYF. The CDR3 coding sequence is TGTGCCAGCAGTTTTCGGGTTAAGTTTATAGGGCGGGGGGCGAGCTCCTACGAGCAGTACTTC.

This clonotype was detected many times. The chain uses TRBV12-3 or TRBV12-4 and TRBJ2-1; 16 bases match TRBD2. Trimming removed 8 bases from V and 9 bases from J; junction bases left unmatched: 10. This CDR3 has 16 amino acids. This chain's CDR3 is CASSTGTSGRAGEQFF. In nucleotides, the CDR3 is TGTGCCAGCTCAACCGGGACTAGCGGGAGGGCTGGTGAGCAGTTCTTC.

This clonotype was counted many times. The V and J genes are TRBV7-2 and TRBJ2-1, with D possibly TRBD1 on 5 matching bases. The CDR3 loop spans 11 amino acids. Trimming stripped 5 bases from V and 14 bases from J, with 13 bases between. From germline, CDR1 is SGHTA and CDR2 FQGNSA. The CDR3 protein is CASSLGVVEFF. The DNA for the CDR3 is TGTGCCAGCAGCCTAGGGGTAGTTGAGTTCTTC.

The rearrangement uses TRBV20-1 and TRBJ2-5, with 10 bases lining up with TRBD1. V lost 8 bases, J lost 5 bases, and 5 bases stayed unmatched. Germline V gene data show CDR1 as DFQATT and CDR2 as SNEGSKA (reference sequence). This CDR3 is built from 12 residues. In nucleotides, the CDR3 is TGCAGTAGCCCGGGACAGGGGGAGACCCAGTACTTC. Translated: CSSPGQGETQYF.

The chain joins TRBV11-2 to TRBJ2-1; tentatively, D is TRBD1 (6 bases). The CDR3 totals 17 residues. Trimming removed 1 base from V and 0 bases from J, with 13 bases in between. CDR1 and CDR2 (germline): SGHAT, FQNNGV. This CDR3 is CASSLARTANSYNEQFF. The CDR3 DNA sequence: TGTGCCAGCAGCTTAGCCAGGACAGCTAACTCCTACAATGAGCAGTTCTTC.

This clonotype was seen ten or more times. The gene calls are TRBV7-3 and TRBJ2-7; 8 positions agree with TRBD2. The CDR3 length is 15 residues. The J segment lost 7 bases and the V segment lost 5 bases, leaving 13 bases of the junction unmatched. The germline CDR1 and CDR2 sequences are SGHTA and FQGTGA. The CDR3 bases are TGTGCCAGCAGCCGAACGGGACTAGTTACTCGAGAGCAGTACTTC. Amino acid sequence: CASSRTGLVTREQYF.

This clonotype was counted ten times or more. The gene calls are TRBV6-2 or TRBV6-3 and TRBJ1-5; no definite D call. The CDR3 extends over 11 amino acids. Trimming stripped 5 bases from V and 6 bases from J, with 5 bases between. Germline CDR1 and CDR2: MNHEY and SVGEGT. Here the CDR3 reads CASSTGQPQHF. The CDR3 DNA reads TGTGCCAGCAGTACCGGTCAGCCCCAGCATTTT.

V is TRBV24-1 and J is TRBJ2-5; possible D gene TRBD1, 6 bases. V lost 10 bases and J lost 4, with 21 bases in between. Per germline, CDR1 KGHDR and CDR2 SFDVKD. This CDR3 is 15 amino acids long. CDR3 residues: CATAFRVQGRETQYF. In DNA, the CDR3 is TGTGCCACAGCCTTCCGGGTACAGGGACGAGAGACCCAGTACTTC.

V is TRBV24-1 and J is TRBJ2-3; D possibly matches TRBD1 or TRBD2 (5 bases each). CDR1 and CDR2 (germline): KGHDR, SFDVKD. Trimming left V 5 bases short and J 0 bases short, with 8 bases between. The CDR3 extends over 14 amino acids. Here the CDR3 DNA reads TGTGCCACCAGTGCTTGGGACAGCACAGATACGCAGTATTTT. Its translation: CATSAWDSTDTQYF.

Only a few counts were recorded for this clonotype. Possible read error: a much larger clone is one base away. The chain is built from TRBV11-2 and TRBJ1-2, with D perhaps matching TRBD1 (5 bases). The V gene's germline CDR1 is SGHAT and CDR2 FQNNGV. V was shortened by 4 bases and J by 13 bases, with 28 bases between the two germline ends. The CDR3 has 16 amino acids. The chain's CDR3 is CASSSLVGDLRLVSTF. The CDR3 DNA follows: TGTGCCAGCAGCTCTCTCGTCGGGGACCTACGGTTGGTCTCCACCTTC. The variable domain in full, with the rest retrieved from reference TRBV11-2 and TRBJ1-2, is EAGVAQSPRYKIIEKRQSVAFWCNPISGHATLYWYQQILGQGPKLLIQFQNNGVVDDSQLPKDRFSAERLKGVDSTLKIQPAKLEDSAVYLCASSSLVGDLRLVSTFGSGTRLTVV.